This T cell receptor beta chain was recovered during a study of cytomegalovirus exposure and HLA in healthy donors. Study in general: Later, an analysis reported that the 95 to 150 validation repertoires had used the same platform as the 500 to 750 first-cohort repertoires. Study-level results: Researchers reported that a few CMV-associated chains were confirmed in vitro as CMV antigen-specific.

Note on this clone: As yet, its antigen is unknown.

Generated by immunoSEQ multiplex PCR, the TCRdb table keeps only in-frame clones and is missing some. The profile shows 80,000 to 100,000 clones, around 88% of them singletons. Donors were drawn from the approximately 130-subject validation cohort, separate from the roughly 700-subject first cohort. The TCR comes from a woman in her twenties or thirties in good health and CMV-seronegative. The sequencing sample was made of PBMCs.

Written as DNA, the CDR3 is TGTGCCAGCAGCTTCTCGACAGGACAGGACTACAATCAGCCCCAGCATTTT. Its translation is CASSFSTGQDYNQPQHF. This rearrangement joins TRBV5-8 to TRBJ1-5, with 7 bases fitting TRBD1. V lost 2 bases and J lost 3; bases outside the gene matches: 11. The CDR3 length is 17 residues. Germline CDR1 and CDR2: SGHTS and YDEGEE.